The 24 T cell receptor beta chains given below trace back to one sample, sequenced in a study of cytomegalovirus exposure and HLA in healthy donors. The data were produced by immunoSEQ multiplex PCR, yet TCRdb's version contains in-frame clones alone and is incomplete. The sample holds 180,000 or so clones, just under 90% seen once. Sequenced sample: PBMCs. Receptors were obtained from a woman in her twenties or thirties in good health and CMV-seronegative.

The CDR3 nucleotides are TGTGCCAGCAGTCCGACAGCAACTAATGAAAAACTGTTTTTT. The encoded protein is CASSPTATNEKLFF. The chain carries TRBV6-5 and TRBJ1-4; D may be TRBD1 (5 bases). The CDR3 sequence is 14 residues long. Deletions cut 5 bases from V and 0 bases from J, with 7 bases between. Germline loops: CDR1 MNHEY, CDR2 SVGAGI.

Concerning this clone itself: A read error may account for a junction end that differs from germline. The chain carries TRBV5-4 and TRBJ1-6, with D tentatively TRBD1 (6 bases). The CDR3 spans 14 residues. Germline V gene lookup returns CDR1 SGHNT and CDR2 YYREEE (reference sequence). As DNA, the CDR3 is TGTGCCAGCACCTTGGGCAGGGGAGATTCACCCCTCCACTTT. This sequence encodes CASTLGRGDSPLHF. The full variable domain, completed using reference TRBV5-4 and TRBJ1-6, is ETGVTQSPTHLIKTRGQQVTLRCSSQSGHNTVSWYQQALGQGPQFIFQYYREEENGRGNFPPRFSGLQFPNYSSELNVNALELDDSALYLCASTLGRGDSPLHFGNGTRLTVT.

Remarks on this clone: Other nucleotide sequences from this sample produce the same CDR3. The chain uses TRBV19 and TRBJ1-5; TRBD1 aligns across 9 bases. V trimming: 6 bases; J trimming: 2 bases; junction bases outside the gene matches: 5. The CDR3 length is 15 residues. Germline V lookup: CDR1 LNHDA, CDR2 SQIVND (reference sequence). Written as DNA, the CDR3 is TGTGCCAGTAGGGGGGGACAGGGAGGCAATCAGCCCCAGCATTTT. Its translation is CASRGGQGGNQPQHF.

V gene TRBV5-8 combines with J gene TRBJ1-1; 7 nucleotides line up with TRBD1. This CDR3 contains 13 residues. Trimming cost V 0 bases and J 7 bases; bases outside gene matches: 3. Germline assignment: CDR1 SGHTS and CDR2 YDEGEE. CDR3 sequence reads: CASSLAGGIEAFF. CDR3 coding DNA: TGTGCCAGCAGCTTGGCAGGGGGGATTGAAGCTTTCTTT.

The rearrangement uses TRBV29-1 and TRBJ2-7; TRBD1 matches at 7 bases. CDR3 length: 15 amino acids. Germline V gene data show CDR1 as SQVTM and CDR2 as ANQGSEA. V shed 4 bases and J 6 bases; nucleotides not matched to a gene: 15. CDR3: CSVGPHVGRGSEQYF. Here the CDR3 DNA reads TGCAGCGTTGGCCCTCATGTCGGCAGGGGGAGCGAGCAGTACTTC.

The chain joins TRBV5-1 to TRBJ2-7; D is unclear. The CDR3 totals 13 residues. The ends were cut back, 7 bases at V and 5 bases at J, with 16 bases in the middle. CDR1 and CDR2 from the germline V gene are SGHRS and YFSETQ. The CDR3 sequence: CASRLESAHEQYF. Written as DNA, the CDR3 is TGCGCCAGCCGGCTGGAGTCGGCCCACGAGCAGTACTTC.

The rearrangement links TRBV7-9 to TRBJ1-1; 7 bases are a match to TRBD1. Germline V gene data show CDR1 as SEHNR and CDR2 as FQNEAQ (reference sequence). J was trimmed by 5 bases and V by 5 bases; bases with no gene match: 5. The CDR3 sequence is 13 residues long. The DNA for the CDR3 is TGTGCCAGCAGCCCAAGGGGGCAGACTGAAGCTTTCTTT. Translated, it gives CASSPRGQTEAFF.

The chain joins TRBV2 to TRBJ2-7; D is ambiguous. There are 10 residues in the CDR3. Germline values: CDR1 SNHLY, CDR2 FYNNEI. V dropped 6 bases and J dropped 6 bases, with 6 bases sitting between them. The DNA for the CDR3 is TGTGCCAGCAGGTTTCTCGAGCAGTACTTC. It yields the protein CASRFLEQYF.

This chain links TRBV19 with TRBJ1-1; D not resolved. There are 15 residues in the CDR3. The V gene's germline CDR1 is LNHDA and CDR2 SQIVND (reference sequence). V was trimmed by 5 bases and J by 6 bases, leaving 19 bases between them. The CDR3 is CASSAGLNLIAEAFF. CDR3 in DNA: TGTGCCAGTAGTGCCGGACTGAATCTCATAGCTGAAGCTTTCTTT.

J is TRBJ1-4 and V is TRBV5-5, with D unclear. The CDR3 sequence is 16 residues long. Trimming took 1 base from V and 0 from J, leaving 10 bases between them. In germline, CDR1 is SGHKS, CDR2 YYEKEE (reference sequence). The CDR3 loop is CASSLILLTTNEKLFF. In DNA form, the CDR3 reads TGTGCCAGCAGCTTGATTCTTTTAACAACTAATGAAAAACTGTTTTTT.

This chain connects TRBV29-1 to TRBJ1-2, with 11 positions matching TRBD1. This CDR3 contains 14 residues. V was clipped by 7 bases and J by 4 bases; unmatched bases: 8. Germline CDR1 reads SQVTM; CDR2 reads ANQGSEA. The CDR3 loop reads CSGTGGDSGYGYTF. The CDR3 DNA reads TGCAGCGGGACAGGGGGCGATTCCGGCTATGGCTACACCTTC.

The chain has TRBV10-2 and TRBJ1-5, with 10 bases lining up with TRBD1. CDR3 length equals 17 residues. In germline, CDR1 is WSHSY, CDR2 SAAADI. V lost 0 bases to trimming and J lost 4 bases; unmatched junction nucleotides: 6. CDR3 amino acids: CASSESEWTGGNQPQHF. The DNA of the CDR3 is TGCGCCAGCAGTGAGTCCGAATGGACAGGGGGAAATCAGCCCCAGCATTTT.

The V and J genes are TRBV5-6 and TRBJ1-1; maybe TRBD1 (5 bases). Trimming cost V 4 bases and J 1 base, with 14 bases left between them. Germline loops: CDR1 SGHDT, CDR2 YYEEEE. CDR3 length: 15 amino acids. The CDR3 reads CASSPDTGGNTEAFF. The CDR3 bases are TGTGCCAGCAGCCCTGATACGGGGGGGAACACTGAAGCTTTCTTT. Drawing the rest from reference TRBV5-6 and TRBJ1-1, the complete variable domain is DAGVTQSPTHLIKTRGQQVTLRCSPKSGHDTVSWYQQALGQGPQFIFQYYEEEERQRGNFPDRFSGHQFPNYSSELNVNALLLGDSALYLCASSPDTGGNTEAFFGQGTRLTVV.

V usage is TRBV7-9 and J usage is TRBJ2-7; D is possibly TRBD1 (8 bases). V shed 1 base and J shed 3 bases, with 19 bases lying between them. The CDR3 consists of 17 residues. Per germline, CDR1 SEHNR and CDR2 FQNEAQ (reference sequence). The CDR3 sequence: CASSLVGAGQVDYEQYF. The CDR3 coding sequence is TGTGCCAGCAGCTTAGTCGGAGCGGGACAGGTGGACTACGAGCAGTACTTC.

V usage is TRBV15 and J usage is TRBJ2-5, with 9 bases identical to TRBD2. Germline CDR1 LNHNV, CDR2 YYDKDF (reference sequence). V gave up 3 bases and J gave up 5 bases; unmatched junction bases: 7. The CDR3 consists of 15 residues. CDR3 coding DNA: TGTGCCACCAGCAGTGGGCGGGGGGGCCTTGAGACCCAGTACTTC. It specifies CATSSGRGGLETQYF. Based on the CDR3 plus reference TRBV15 and TRBJ2-5, the full variable domain is DAMVIQNPRYQVTQFGKPVTLSCSQTLNHNVMYWYQQKSSQAPKLLFHYYDKDFNNEADTPDNFQSRRPNTSFCFLDIRSPGLGDTAMYLCATSSGRGGLETQYFGPGTRLLVL.

The V gene is TRBV5-1, the J gene TRBJ1-6; the D gene is possibly TRBD1 (6 bases). Trimming removed 5 bases from V and 0 bases from J, with 21 bases in between. Germline V gives CDR1 SGHRS, CDR2 YFSETQ. This CDR3 is built from 19 residues. The CDR3 reads CASRRGISADSSYNSPLHF. The CDR3 DNA is TGCGCCAGCAGAAGGGGGATTTCAGCGGATAGCTCCTATAATTCACCCCTCCACTTT.

This sequence joins TRBV9 and TRBJ1-2, with 9 bases that match TRBD1. This CDR3 region has 14 residues. CDR1 and CDR2 (germline): SGDLS, YYNGEE. The ends lost 4 bases at V and 4 bases at J; junction bases unmatched: 5. The CDR3 DNA sequence: TGTGCCAGCAGCCCGGGACAGGGACTCTATGGCTACACCTTC. Encoded protein: CASSPGQGLYGYTF.

This clone was seen once. CDR3 in amino acids: CASSLETAYEQYF. In DNA, the CDR3 is TGCGCCAGCAGCTTGGAAACAGCCTACGAGCAGTACTTC. This chain connects TRBV5-1 to TRBJ2-7, with no clear D. Trimming cost V 0 bases and J 2 bases, with 6 bases left between them. Germline V CDR1 and CDR2: SGHRS, YFSETQ. The CDR3 is 13 residues long.

The chain recombines TRBV4-1 with TRBJ2-7; 7 bases match TRBD2. The CDR3 contains 17 residues. CDR1 and CDR2 from the germline V gene are MGHRA and YSYEKL. The V segment lost 4 bases and the J segment 3 bases; nucleotides outside the gene matches: 15. As DNA, the CDR3 is TGCGCCAGCAGCCCTAATACCGGGACTACGCCGATCTACGAGCAGTACTTC. The encoded protein is CASSPNTGTTPIYEQYF.

This chain uses TRBV13 with TRBJ2-2, with TRBD1 matching over 10 bases. The CDR3 spans 18 residues. The V and J ends lost 1 base and 6 bases, in that order; junction bases with no gene match: 11. CDR1 is PRHDT, CDR2 FYEKMQ, per germline (reference sequence). CDR3 residues: CASSLAGRQGASAGELFF. Written as DNA, the CDR3 is TGTGCCAGCAGCTTAGCGGGAAGACAGGGGGCTAGCGCCGGGGAGCTGTTTTTT.

On this clone itself: Compared with germline, one end of the junction differs, possibly owing to a read error. The chain recombines TRBV11-3 with TRBJ2-5, with TRBD2 matching over 10 bases. Per germline, CDR1 SGHNT and CDR2 YENEEA. This CDR3 has 20 amino acids. The CDR3 is CASSIEGAVAGGAGVGTQYF. Written as DNA, the CDR3 is TGTGCCAGCAGCATAGAAGGGGCGGTAGCGGGGGGCGCCGGTGTTGGGACCCAGTACTTC.

In nucleotides, the CDR3 is TGTGCCAGCAGACTTAGCGGGGTGCCATCCTACGAGCAGTACTTC. It encodes CASRLSGVPSYEQYF. The chain combines TRBV6-5 with TRBJ2-7; TRBD2 matches at 8 bases. The CDR3 is 15 residues long. Germline V gene lookup returns CDR1 MNHEY and CDR2 SVGAGI. Unmatched junction bases numbered 8, after V lost 6 bases and J lost 1 base.

The chain uses TRBV21-1 and TRBJ1-6; whether TRBD1, the table's D call, matches the DNA was not checked. TRBV21-1 is a recognized pseudogene. The CDR3 spans 18 residues. The CDR3: CASSTLVRGHAVGSPLHF. The CDR3, as DNA: TGTGCCAGCAGCACCCTTGTAAGGGGACACGCGGTCGGTTCACCCCTCCACTTT.

The chain has TRBV19 and TRBJ1-6, with D unclear. Trimming left V 6 bases short and J 4 bases short, with 7 bases between. Germline values: CDR1 LNHDA, CDR2 SQIVND (reference sequence). This CDR3 has 13 residues. CDR3 protein: CASRANYNSPLHF. CDR3 coding DNA: TGTGCCAGTAGGGCCAATTATAATTCACCCCTCCACTTT.